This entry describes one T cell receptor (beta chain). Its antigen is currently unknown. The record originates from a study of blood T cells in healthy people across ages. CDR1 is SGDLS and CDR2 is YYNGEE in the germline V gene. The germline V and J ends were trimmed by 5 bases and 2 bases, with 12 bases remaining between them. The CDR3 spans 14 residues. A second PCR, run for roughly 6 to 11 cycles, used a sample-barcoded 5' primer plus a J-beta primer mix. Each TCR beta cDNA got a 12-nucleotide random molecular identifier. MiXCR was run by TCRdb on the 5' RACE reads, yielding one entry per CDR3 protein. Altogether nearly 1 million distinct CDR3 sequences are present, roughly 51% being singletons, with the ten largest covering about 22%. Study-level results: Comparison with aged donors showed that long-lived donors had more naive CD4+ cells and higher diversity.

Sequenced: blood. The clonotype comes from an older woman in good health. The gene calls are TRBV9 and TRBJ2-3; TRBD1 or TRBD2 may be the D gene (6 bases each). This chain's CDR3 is CASRGGTYTDTQYF. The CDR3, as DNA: TGTGCCAGCAGAGGGGGGACCTACACAGATACGCAGTATTTT.